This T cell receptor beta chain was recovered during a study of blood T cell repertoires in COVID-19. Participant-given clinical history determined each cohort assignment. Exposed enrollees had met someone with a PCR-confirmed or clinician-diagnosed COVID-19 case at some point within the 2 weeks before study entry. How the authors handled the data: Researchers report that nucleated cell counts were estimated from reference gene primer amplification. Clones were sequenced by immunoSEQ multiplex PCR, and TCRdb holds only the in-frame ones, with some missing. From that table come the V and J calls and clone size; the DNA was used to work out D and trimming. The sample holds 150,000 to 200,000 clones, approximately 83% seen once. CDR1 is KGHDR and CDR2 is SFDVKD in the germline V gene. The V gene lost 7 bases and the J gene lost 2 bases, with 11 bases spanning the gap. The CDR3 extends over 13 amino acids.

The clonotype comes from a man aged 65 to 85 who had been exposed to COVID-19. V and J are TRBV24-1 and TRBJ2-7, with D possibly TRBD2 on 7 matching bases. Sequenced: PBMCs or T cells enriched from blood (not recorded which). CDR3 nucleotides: TGTGCCACCAGCGGGGGGCCCCCCTACGAGCAGTACTTC. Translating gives CATSGGPPYEQYF.